This T cell receptor beta chain was sequenced for a study of a mutant IDH1 vaccine in newly diagnosed glioma (dated by TCRdb to the early 2020s). Study-level background: In the chemotherapy-containing groups, vaccination started alongside temozolomide cycles, whereas in patients who had radiotherapy alone it started 4-6 weeks after radiotherapy. Longitudinal TCRB deep sequencing was performed for some 25 treated patients wherever samples were available for exploratory analyses. Of the roughly 30 treated patients, 62.5% were male and roughly 38% were female, and a mean age of approximately 40 years was recorded. Prior to enrollment, standard therapy consisting of radiotherapy alone, temozolomide alone, or radiochemotherapy with temozolomide had been administered to patients, with the combination being received by most patients. Peripheral blood samples were drawn at six visits, namely V03 (baseline), V05, V07, V10, V12 and V13. The week-35 safety follow-up took place at visit V12, and the week-47 end of study took place at visit V13. Broader findings and caveats from the paper: Immune responses induced by the vaccine were seen in roughly 92% of patients across multiple MHC alleles. Pseudoprogression appeared unrelated to alterations in the top peripheral T cell clonotypes detected by TCRB sequencing. It was noted by the authors that analyses of patient blood samples could not be reproduced owing to sample limitations. Selection of PBMC samples for TCRB deep sequencing was based on availability.

Via the germline V gene, CDR1 is SGHTA and CDR2 FQGTGA. The CDR3 spans 17 residues, from the cysteine through the phenylalanine. The kept DNA is CDR3 alone, 51 bases in frame from the first base. V is cut by 4 bases and J by 3 bases, and the space between the germline ends is 20 bases. This clone was counted only a few times. Its target antigen remains unknown. There are no base qualities to consult, and no much larger clone falls within one base. The library was built by means of the immunoSEQ multiplex PCR assay. Rearranged TCR beta chain sequences were amplified with the hsTCRB Kit following the manufacturer's protocol. TCRB libraries were sequenced on an Illumina MiSeq. On the study's bioinformatics: Demultiplexing, trimming and gene mapping were performed with the kit vendor's proprietary platform. TCRdb provides this immuneACCESS table in a form limited to in-frame rearrangements. Some clones are lacking; in checked studies, under half of them reflect an unresolved V gene, and why the rest are absent is not known. V, J and clone size are those of that table, while D and trimming were read from the DNA. Here the sample has 30,000 to 40,000 clones; approximately 89% occur a single time. In total, the top ten clones hold under 2.5% of the sample.

In the paper's terms, the time point label means: week 47, end of study. Each vaccine dose was 300 ug of a 20-mer mutant IDH1 peptide in Montanide, given subcutaneously with topical imiquimod. Eight vaccinations were administered to patients in weeks 1, 3, 5, 7, 11, 15, 19 and 23, corresponding to visits V03 through V10. The donors had newly diagnosed IDH1-mutant astrocytomas of WHO grade 3 or 4 that showed loss of nuclear ATRX. The samples were drawn from NOA16, a multicentre, single-arm, open-label phase I trial in Germany that tested a mutant IDH1 peptide vaccine in humans for the first time. Genomic DNA for TCRB sequencing was isolated from EDTA blood with the DNeasy Blood and Tissue Kit.

The source of this sequence is a man aged 35-49 years with glioma. Material: PBMCs, obtained from a glioma patient whose treatment included an IDH1 peptide vaccine. The rearranged segments are TRBV7-3 and TRBJ2-3; TRBD2 is perhaps the D gene, given 5 matching bases. The DNA sequence is given as TGTGCCAGCAGCTCCGCCCCGCCGGACTGGGGTACAGATACGCAGTATTTT. This codes for CASSSAPPDWGTDTQYF. The reference TRBV7-3 and TRBJ2-3 proteins fill in what lies around the CDR3, so the full variable domain reads GAGVSQTPSNKVTEKGKYVELRCDPISGHTALYWYRQSLGQGPEFLIYFQGTGAADDSGLPNDRFFAVRPEGSVSTLKIQRTERGDSAVYLCASSSAPPDWGTDTQYFGPGTRLTVL.